The 12 T cell receptor beta chains given below trace back to one sample, sequenced in a study of T-cell memory formation after mild COVID-19. TCRdb itself ran the 5' RACE reads through MiXCR, one entry per CDR3 protein. The data hold about 57,000 distinct CDR3 sequences, with 10% to 15% observed a single time. Sequences were obtained from PBMCs or a T cell subset sorted from them (not recorded which). Receptors originate from a man aged 18 to 29 who had mild COVID-19 (a few samples of this study predate the infection). Cell type and time point are not known.

This clonotype was found many times. The genes are TRBV4-1 and TRBJ1-1; D is ambiguous. Germline V gives CDR1 MGHRA, CDR2 YSYEKL. The CDR3 sequence is 12 residues long. Trimming stripped 1 base from V and 6 bases from J, with 6 bases between. CDR3 protein: CASSQGGPEAFF. The CDR3 bases are TGCGCCAGCAGCCAAGGAGGCCCTGAAGCTTTCTTT.

The rearrangement uses TRBV7-8 and TRBJ2-4; TRBD1 might be the D (6 bases). The CDR3 spans 15 residues. Trimming stripped 5 bases from V and 8 bases from J, with 19 bases between. The germline gives CDR1 SGHVS, CDR2 FQNEAQ. The DNA of the CDR3 is TGTGCCAGCAGCCCTCAAACAGGGTCGGTGGACATTCAGTACTTC. Its protein product is CASSPQTGSVDIQYF.

V usage is TRBV10-2 and J usage is TRBJ2-3; D unclear. Trimming removed 3 bases at V and 8 bases at J, with 12 bases between. The CDR3 is 13 amino acids. Looked up from germline, CDR1 is WSHSY and CDR2 is SAAADI. The CDR3: CASSDPESGTQYF. CDR3 nucleotides: TGCGCCAGCAGTGACCCCGAGTCGGGTACGCAGTATTTT.

The V and J genes are TRBV12-3 or TRBV12-4 and TRBJ1-1; no clear D. Trimming removed 1 base at V and 9 bases at J, with 6 bases between. The CDR3 is 11 residues long. The CDR3 is CASSLGQKAFF. CDR3 sequence (DNA): TGTGCCAGCAGTTTAGGGCAAAAAGCTTTCTTT.

The CDR3 nucleotides are TGTGCCAGCAGCCTACTACAGGGGGCAGCTAATGAAAAACTGTTTTTT. This gives the protein CASSLLQGAANEKLFF. This rearrangement joins TRBV5-6 to TRBJ1-4; 9 bases align to TRBD1. The germline gives CDR1 SGHDT, CDR2 YYEEEE. Trimming cost V 4 bases and J 3 bases; bases outside gene matches: 7. The CDR3 extends over 16 amino acids.

This clonotype occurred a few times. The V call is TRBV7-9, the J call TRBJ2-5; D gene unclear. V was clipped by 2 bases and J by 4 bases, with 14 bases between them. Germline V gives CDR1 SEHNR, CDR2 FQNEAQ (reference sequence). This CDR3 has 15 residues. CDR3 amino acids: CASSLRGSIGETQYF. The CDR3 DNA reads TGTGCCAGCAGCTTACGCGGTAGCATCGGAGAGACCCAGTACTTC.

In this sample, this clonotype turned up a few times. V gene TRBV7-2 combines with J gene TRBJ2-1; D gene unclear. Germline V lookup: CDR1 SGHTA, CDR2 FQGNSA. V was clipped by 5 bases and J by 0 bases, with 17 bases between them. The CDR3 spans 17 residues. The CDR3 nucleotides read TGTGCCAGCAGCCAAAGGTTTCCCGGATCCTCCTACAATGAGCAGTTCTTC. Protein product: CASSQRFPGSSYNEQFF.

The rearrangement joins TRBV20-1 to TRBJ2-3; 7 bases align to TRBD2. Germline V gene data show CDR1 as DFQATT and CDR2 as SNEGSKA (reference sequence). The CDR3 spans 13 residues. The V gene end was trimmed by 5 bases and the J gene end by 8 bases; junction bases not matched to a gene: 10. The CDR3 protein is CSAQTSLPVTQYF. CDR3 sequence (DNA): TGCAGTGCTCAGACTAGCCTCCCGGTTACGCAGTATTTT.

This rearrangement joins TRBV6-1 to TRBJ1-6; tentative D call: TRBD1 (6 bases). Germline CDR1 MNHNS, CDR2 SASEGT. Trimming removed 7 bases from V and 8 bases from J, with 9 bases in between. The CDR3 length is 12 residues. This CDR3 reads CASIQGDSPLHF. In DNA, the CDR3 is TGTGCCAGCATACAGGGTGATTCACCCCTCCACTTT.

This clonotype turned up a few times. The J gene is TRBJ2-1, the V gene TRBV12-3 or TRBV12-4; 9 nucleotides line up with TRBD2. J gave up 2 bases and V 7 bases, and 6 bases lay outside the gene matches. The CDR3 has 15 amino acids. The CDR3 loop reads CASTSLAGAYNEQFF. The CDR3 nucleotides read TGTGCCAGCACTTCCTTAGCGGGGGCCTACAATGAGCAGTTCTTC.

The rearrangement joins TRBV28 to TRBJ2-7; weak D call: TRBD1 (7 bases). The V gene lost 3 bases and the J gene lost 0 bases, with 12 bases spanning the gap. Per the germline V gene, CDR1 is MDHEN and CDR2 is SYDVKM. This CDR3 is built from 15 residues. CDR3 in amino acids: CASSFRQGGSYEQYF. The CDR3 nucleotides read TGTGCCAGCAGTTTTAGGCAGGGGGGCTCCTACGAGCAGTACTTC. The variable domain in full, with the rest retrieved from reference TRBV28 and TRBJ2-7, is DVKVTQSSRYLVKRTGEKVFLECVQDMDHENMFWYRQDPGLGLRLIYFSYDVKMKEKGDIPEGYSVSREKKERFSLILESASTNQTSMYLCASSFRQGGSYEQYFGPGTRLTVT.

The chain has TRBV27 and TRBJ2-7; 7 bases map to TRBD1. This CDR3 comprises 16 residues. CDR1 MNHEY and CDR2 SMNVEV come from the germline V gene (reference sequence). V shed 3 bases, J shed 2 bases, and the junction held 10 bases outside the gene matches. The chain's CDR3 is CASSFLLGTEAYEQYV. CDR3 bases: TGTGCCAGCAGTTTCCTCTTGGGGACAGAGGCCTACGAGCAGTACGTC.